Below are 26 T cell receptor beta chains sequenced from a single sample in a study of graft-versus-host responses after intestinal transplantation. Assay used: immunoSEQ multiplex PCR; TCRdb lists only in-frame clones, some missing. The data show approximately 20,000 clones, 35% to 45% seen once. The sample consisted of alloreactive CD4+ T cells from a mixed lymphocyte reaction culture, taken before intestinal transplant. Subset defined: CFSE-low proliferating T cells sorted from roughly six-day pre-transplant mixed lymphocyte reaction (GvH or HvG direction). These receptors were taken from a human patient who received an intestinal transplant.

This clone has just a few counts. CDR3 sequence reads: CASSGAGSGEKLFF. For the CDR3, the DNA is TGTGCCAGCAGTGGGGCAGGGAGTGGCGAAAAACTGTTTTTT. V is TRBV6-5 and J is TRBJ1-4; D might be TRBD1 (5 bases). This CDR3 region has 14 residues. The V gene's germline CDR1 is MNHEY and CDR2 SVGAGI. V was shortened by 5 bases and J by 8 bases, with 15 bases between the two germline ends.

This clone was recorded a few times. This sequence joins TRBV5-1 and TRBJ2-3, with D perhaps given as TRBD1 or TRBD2 (5 bases each). V dropped 4 bases and J dropped 2 bases, with 17 bases sitting between them. The CDR3 is made up of 16 amino acids. The germline V gene encodes CDR1 SGHRS and CDR2 YFSETQ. This CDR3 reads CASSRLKGRITDTQYF. CDR3 coding DNA: TGCGCCAGCAGCAGATTGAAGGGACGGATCACAGATACGCAGTATTTT.

This chain connects TRBV29-1 to TRBJ1-2, with TRBD1 matching 10 bases. The J segment lost 7 bases and the V segment lost 3 bases, leaving 11 bases of the junction unmatched. Germline values: CDR1 SQVTM, CDR2 ANQGSEA. The CDR3 spans 15 residues. The DNA of the CDR3 is TGCAGCGTTGACCAGACGGGACAGGGGTCGTTTGGCTACACCTTC. Its translation: CSVDQTGQGSFGYTF.

The genes are TRBV9 and TRBJ1-6, with D hard to call. The CDR3 consists of 14 residues. Trimming shortened V by 3 bases and J by 9 bases, and 13 bases separated the two germline ends. Germline V CDR1 and CDR2: SGDLS, YYNGEE. This chain's CDR3 is CASSAGSFGSPLHF. CDR3 DNA: TGTGCCAGCAGCGCTGGTTCCTTCGGTTCACCCCTCCACTTT.

The DNA for the CDR3 is TGTGCCAGCAGACCTGAGAACTATGGCTACACCTTC. It encodes CASRPENYGYTF. The rearrangement joins TRBV6-5 to TRBJ1-2; no reliable D call. From germline, CDR1 is MNHEY and CDR2 SVGAGI. This CDR3 region has 12 residues. V lost 6 bases, J lost 2 bases, and 7 bases lay in between.

The chain couples TRBV5-1 to TRBJ2-1, with 11 bases that match TRBD1. J gave up 6 bases and V 1 base, and 3 bases lay outside the gene matches. From germline, CDR1 is SGHRS and CDR2 YFSETQ. The CDR3 runs to 15 residues. CDR3 nucleotides: TGCGCCAGCAGCTTGTGGGGGACAGGGGGCAATGAGCAGTTCTTC. Translation: CASSLWGTGGNEQFF.

This clone was seen a handful of times. V gene TRBV9 combines with J gene TRBJ2-7; possibly TRBD2 for D (5 bases). The CDR3 is 15 residues long. V was trimmed by 4 bases and J by 7 bases, leaving 21 bases between them. The germline V gene encodes CDR1 SGDLS and CDR2 YYNGEE. The CDR3 region is CASSPHGVRAQEQYF. CDR3 DNA: TGTGCCAGCAGCCCCCACGGGGTGAGGGCCCAAGAGCAGTACTTC.

This clone was recorded a few times. The rearrangement uses TRBV5-4 and TRBJ1-5; the match to TRBD1 covers 7 bases. Germline V gives CDR1 SGHNT, CDR2 YYREEE (reference sequence). The trim removed 5 bases at V and 5 bases at J, leaving 4 bases unmatched. This CDR3 is built from 13 residues. DNA of the CDR3: TGTGCCAGCAGTCGGGACAGTGATCAGCCCCAGCATTTT. It codes for CASSRDSDQPQHF. The full variable domain, rest sourced from reference TRBV5-4 and TRBJ1-5, is ETGVTQSPTHLIKTRGQQVTLRCSSQSGHNTVSWYQQALGQGPQFIFQYYREEENGRGNFPPRFSGLQFPNYSSELNVNALELDDSALYLCASSRDSDQPQHFGDGTRLSIL.

The chain has TRBV5-1 and TRBJ2-1, with D uncertain. CDR1 and CDR2 from the germline V gene are SGHRS and YFSETQ. V lost 0 bases, J lost 6 bases, and 4 bases lay in between. The CDR3 has 12 residues. This chain's CDR3 is CASSLDLNEQFF. The CDR3 bases are TGCGCCAGCAGCTTGGATCTCAATGAGCAGTTCTTC.

V is TRBV10-3 and J is TRBJ2-7, with 9 nucleotides matching TRBD1. In germline, CDR1 is ENHRY, CDR2 SYGVKD. There are 15 residues in the CDR3. The J segment lost 4 bases and the V segment lost 2 bases, leaving 6 bases of the junction unmatched. CDR3 protein: CAISEPGQGGYEQYF. CDR3 coding DNA: TGTGCCATCAGTGAGCCGGGACAGGGTGGTTACGAGCAGTACTTC.

In this sample, this clone turned up a few times. V is TRBV23-1 and J is TRBJ1-4; a possible D gene is TRBD1 (6 bases). TRBV23-1 is recorded as an ORF, its role being uncertain. This CDR3 region has 17 residues. Trimming removed 0 bases at V and 6 bases at J, with 17 bases between. In DNA form, the CDR3 reads TGCGCCAGCAGTCAATCAGCTACAGGGTGGGGGCATGAAAAACTGTTTTTT. Translated: CASSQSATGWGHEKLFF.

This rearrangement joins TRBV7-2 to TRBJ2-5; D uncertain. There are 15 residues in the CDR3. Germline V gene sequence: CDR1 SGHTA, CDR2 FQGNSA. Trimming stripped 2 bases from V and 4 bases from J, with 14 bases between. Written as DNA, the CDR3 is TGTGCCAGCAGCTTAAACGGCATGTCGGGAGAGACCCAGTACTTC. As protein: CASSLNGMSGETQYF.

The chain joins TRBV6-1 to TRBJ2-5; 10 bases fit TRBD1. The CDR3 consists of 14 residues. Germline V lookup: CDR1 MNHNS, CDR2 SASEGT. Trimming cost V 6 bases and J 5 bases; bases outside gene matches: 6. In DNA form, the CDR3 reads TGTGCCAGCAGGGACAGGGGGAAAGTTGAGACCCAGTACTTC. Residues: CASRDRGKVETQYF.

V gene TRBV6-5 combines with J gene TRBJ2-1, with D hard to call. The CDR3 spans 14 residues. With 10 bases removed from V and 0 bases from J, the gap between germline ends came to 13 bases. Germline assignment: CDR1 MNHEY and CDR2 SVGAGI. CDR3 in amino acids: CATKGKSSYNEQFF. CDR3 nucleotides: TGTGCCACCAAGGGCAAGAGCTCCTACAATGAGCAGTTCTTC.

The chain is built from TRBV10-1 and TRBJ2-1; D remains unclear. Germline assignment: CDR1 WNHNN and CDR2 SYGVQD (reference sequence). This CDR3 spans 13 amino acids. Trimming left V 0 bases short and J 4 bases short, with 4 bases between. The CDR3 region is CASSESRYNEQFF. The CDR3 nucleotides are TGCGCCAGCAGTGAGTCCAGGTACAATGAGCAGTTCTTC.

The chain joins TRBV10-3 to TRBJ1-1, with TRBD1 matching over 7 bases. Germline V CDR1 and CDR2: ENHRY, SYGVKD. The CDR3 sequence is 12 residues long. V trimming: 6 bases; J trimming: 4 bases; junction bases outside the gene matches: 2. CDR3: CAIRDRSTEAFF. CDR3 bases: TGTGCCATCAGGGACAGGTCCACTGAAGCTTTCTTT.

The chain couples TRBV6-1 to TRBJ1-2; 7 nucleotides align to TRBD1. The CDR3 extends over 15 amino acids. Germline trimming cut 7 bases from V and 0 bases from J; bases unmatched to any gene: 8. CDR1 is MNHNS and CDR2 is SASEGT in the germline V gene. The CDR3 DNA reads as TGTGCCAGCACCCATCACAGGGGAGCTAACTATGGCTACACCTTC. It specifies CASTHHRGANYGYTF.

In its sample, this clone was seen a few times. The gene calls are TRBV5-4 and TRBJ1-1; D not certain. Trimming removed 2 bases from V and 1 base from J, with 6 bases in between. Germline CDR1 is SGHNT and CDR2 is YYREEE (reference sequence). The CDR3 is 13 amino acids. The CDR3 spells CASSFPENTEAFF. The CDR3 coding sequence is TGTGCCAGCAGCTTTCCAGAGAACACTGAAGCTTTCTTT.

This chain links TRBV11-3 with TRBJ1-1, with unresolved D. Trimming shortened V by 0 bases and J by 1 base, and 9 bases separated the two germline ends. The CDR3 loop spans 15 amino acids. Germline V lookup: CDR1 SGHNT, CDR2 YENEEA. This CDR3 is CASSLDGYKNTEAFF. The CDR3 DNA follows: TGTGCCAGCAGCTTAGATGGATATAAGAACACTGAAGCTTTCTTT. Using reference TRBV11-3 and TRBJ1-1 for the parts outside the CDR3, the full variable domain is EAGVVQSPRYKIIEKKQPVAFWCNPISGHNTLYWYLQNLGQGPELLIRYENEEAVDDSQLPKDRFSAERLKGVDSTLKIQPAELGDSAVYLCASSLDGYKNTEAFFGQGTRLTVV.

This clone was picked up a small number of times. The chain uses TRBV13 and TRBJ2-5; weak D call: TRBD2 (5 bases). The germline CDR1 and CDR2 sequences are PRHDT and FYEKMQ (reference sequence). Trimming took off 5 bases at V and 4 bases at J, with 14 bases between the two ends. The CDR3 covers 14 residues. The CDR3 region is CASSPTRVAETQYF. CDR3 bases: TGTGCCAGCAGCCCCACGAGGGTAGCAGAGACCCAGTACTTC.

This chain uses TRBV4-1 with TRBJ2-5, with 7 positions matching TRBD2. The germline CDR1 and CDR2 sequences are MGHRA and YSYEKL. The CDR3 is 15 amino acids. Losses at the gene ends were 4 bases for V and 4 bases for J; bases not matched to a gene: 9. The CDR3, as DNA: TGCGCCAGCAGCCGTTACGGACTAGTGGGAGAGACCCAGTACTTC. Translation gives CASSRYGLVGETQYF.

V and J are TRBV6-9 and TRBJ2-7, with D perhaps matching TRBD2 (6 bases). Trimming took 2 bases from V and 3 from J, leaving 14 bases between them. There are 15 residues in the CDR3. Per the germline V gene, CDR1 is MNHGY and CDR2 is SVAAGI. The DNA of the CDR3 is TGTGCCAGCAGTTATAGTTGGAGGGGTATCTACGAGCAGTACTTC. This sequence encodes CASSYSWRGIYEQYF.

CDR3 in amino acids: CASSLNSGGATDTQYF. The CDR3 nucleotides read TGTGCCAGCAGCTTAAATAGCGGGGGGGCCACAGATACGCAGTATTTT. The J gene is TRBJ2-3, the V gene TRBV11-1; TRBD2 matches at 11 bases. This CDR3 is built from 16 residues. Trimming took 2 bases from V and 2 from J; bases not matched to a gene: 3. Germline V lookup: CDR1 SGHAT, CDR2 FQDESV (reference sequence).

The rearrangement uses TRBV29-1 and TRBJ1-2; TRBD1 might be the D (5 bases). CDR1 is SQVTM, CDR2 ANQGSEA, per germline. The V end was cut by 5 bases, the J end by 7 bases, with 20 bases between. The CDR3 has 14 residues. CDR3 loop: CSVSRRWGVGGYTF. The CDR3 DNA sequence: TGCAGCGTTTCCCGCCGGTGGGGGGTTGGTGGCTACACCTTC.

This clone was observed a few times. The V and J genes are TRBV2 and TRBJ1-2, with D maybe TRBD1 (6 bases). This CDR3 region has 13 residues. CDR1 is SNHLY, CDR2 FYNNEI, per germline. V was pared by 8 bases and J by 8 bases, with 18 bases between. The CDR3 nucleotides are TGTGCCAGCCGACCCGAGGGGGTGAAAGGCTACACCTTC. Protein product: CASRPEGVKGYTF.

Only one count was recorded for this clone. The V gene is TRBV7-3, the J gene TRBJ2-5; 7 bases align to TRBD1. V gave up 3 bases and J gave up 5 bases; unmatched junction bases: 6. From germline, CDR1 is SGHTA and CDR2 FQGTGA. The CDR3 loop spans 14 amino acids. CDR3 region: CASSLTGKEETQYF. The CDR3 nucleotides read TGTGCCAGCAGCTTGACAGGGAAGGAGGAGACCCAGTACTTC.